This T cell receptor (beta chain) appears in the sequencing data of a study of T cell changes during pregnancy in multiple sclerosis. Method: immunoSEQ multiplex PCR; TCRdb's copy keeps in-frame clones and lacks some. The table lists 30,000 to 50,000 clones, approximately 94% of them singletons. Trimming left V 7 bases short and J 9 bases short, with 4 bases between. This CDR3 comprises 8 residues. Germline V gene lookup returns CDR1 GTSNPN and CDR2 SVGIG (reference sequence). This TCR came from a female donor with multiple sclerosis, enrolled in a pregnancy study. The sequenced sample was CD4+ T cells from peripheral blood mononuclear cells, obtained after pregnancy. The chain employs TRBV30 and TRBJ2-1, with unresolved D. The CDR3 DNA sequence: TGTGCCTACGGTGAGCAGTTCTTC. It is translated as CAYGEQFF. The whole variable domain, remainder taken from reference TRBV30 and TRBJ2-1, is SQTIHQWPATLVQPVGSPLSLECTVEGTSNPNLYWYRQAAGRGLQLLFYSVGIGQISSEVPQNLSASRPQDRQFILSSKKLLLSDSGFYLCAYGEQFFGPGTRLTVL.